Only a few counts were recorded for the clone carrying this T cell receptor (beta chain). The data stem from a study of cytomegalovirus exposure and HLA in healthy donors. The CDR3 covers 16 residues. Germline values: CDR1 LNHDA, CDR2 SQIVND (reference sequence). V gave up 7 bases and J gave up 0 bases, with 16 bases separating them. The PCR employed 60 Vbeta primers together with 13 Jbeta primers. The method was immunoSEQ multiplex PCR; TCRdb's version includes in-frame clones alone and lacks a portion of them. This table holds 150,000 or so clones, roughly 79% found once. Source material: PBMCs. The receptor was isolated from a man between 18 and 29 years old in good health and CMV-seronegative. This chain links TRBV19 with TRBJ1-3, with D tentatively TRBD1 (5 bases). DNA for the CDR3: TGTGCCAGTACCCTCGGCGGGGCTGGCTCTGGAAACACCATATATTTT. Protein sequence: CASTLGGAGSGNTIYF.